This T cell receptor beta chain appears in the sequencing data of a study of sequential checkpoint blockade in melanoma (dated by TCRdb to the late 2010s). Background for the entire study: Patients were randomized 1:1 to first-line nivolumab followed by ipilimumab (arm A) or ipilimumab followed by nivolumab (arm B). About 82% of the matched tumor biopsy pairs taken before and after treatment were from the same lesion. DNA from about 99 pretreatment melanoma tumor samples was subjected to TCRbeta immunosequencing. For about two dozen patients, matched tumor biopsies were obtained before treatment and at week 13, following single-agent nivolumab (arm A) or ipilimumab (arm B). Maintenance nivolumab came after both trial sequences.

Explained via the paper, the treatment or condition label denotes: randomized to nivolumab then ipilimumab (arm A) or the reverse (arm B). None of the trial patients had been given prior DNA-damaging chemotherapy. CheckMate 064, a randomized, open-label phase II trial of sequential checkpoint blockade, was the source of the samples, all of which came from patients with melanoma. Genomic DNA from formalin-fixed paraffin-embedded (FFPE) tissue samples was used for tumor TCR sequencing. Concerning this clone: No cognate antigen has been identified for it. Base qualities are not at hand, and no much larger clone is one base apart.

The immunoSEQ Assay was used to immunosequence TCRbeta CDR3 regions from genomic DNA. Before high-throughput sequencing, genomic DNA was amplified using bias-controlled multiplex PCR. Processing in the source paper ran as follows. To quantify the absolute abundance of each unique TCRbeta CDR3 region, the sequences were collapsed and filtered. Clonality, defined as 1 minus Pielou's evenness, was calculated using only productive rearrangements. Tumor T-cell fraction was computed by normalizing TCRbeta template counts to usable DNA, estimated from several housekeeping genes. A previously published method was used to identify clones with significantly greater frequencies in on-treatment samples than in baseline samples. TCRdb mirrors the immuneACCESS table, restricted to in-frame sequences. Some clones are absent from its copies; in checked studies, under half trace to an unresolved V gene, and the reason for the others is unknown. V, J and clone size reflect that table, while D and trimming were determined from the DNA. The sample yields some 40,000 clones; over 30% were counted once. The ten largest clones take up 1.6% of the sample.

Here is what the overall study found, with its caveats: Within-arm analyses of tumor T-cell fraction were limited by small sample sizes and reduced statistical power. Validation of the response-prediction model combining TCR metrics and mutation burden is needed in larger, independent patient cohorts. Achieving clinical benefit was about 30 times more likely for patients whose tumor T-cell fraction and clonality increased by week 13. Tumor T-cell fraction and clonality were correlated with PD-L1 staining and CD8+ T-cell counts, but not with mutational load. Among patients in arm A, the nivolumab-first arm, pretreatment tumor TIL clonality was associated with response (P = .04).

The sequenced sample was tumor tissue (inferred from file names), obtained from a patient given nivolumab and ipilimumab in sequence. The TCR sequence derives from a human donor with melanoma.

CDR3 sequence: CASSLVTGFTEAFF. The bases are TGTGCCAGCAGTTTGGTGACAGGGTTTACTGAAGCTTTCTTT. The chain couples TRBV28 to TRBJ1-1, and 7 bases in between align with TRBD1. The germline V gene sets CDR1 to MDHEN and CDR2 to SYDVKM. V ends up 3 bases short and J 5 bases short, with an unmatched junction base count of 6. Spanning cysteine to phenylalanine, the CDR3 consists of 14 amino acids. The CDR3 DNA has 42 bases and is translated from base 1.